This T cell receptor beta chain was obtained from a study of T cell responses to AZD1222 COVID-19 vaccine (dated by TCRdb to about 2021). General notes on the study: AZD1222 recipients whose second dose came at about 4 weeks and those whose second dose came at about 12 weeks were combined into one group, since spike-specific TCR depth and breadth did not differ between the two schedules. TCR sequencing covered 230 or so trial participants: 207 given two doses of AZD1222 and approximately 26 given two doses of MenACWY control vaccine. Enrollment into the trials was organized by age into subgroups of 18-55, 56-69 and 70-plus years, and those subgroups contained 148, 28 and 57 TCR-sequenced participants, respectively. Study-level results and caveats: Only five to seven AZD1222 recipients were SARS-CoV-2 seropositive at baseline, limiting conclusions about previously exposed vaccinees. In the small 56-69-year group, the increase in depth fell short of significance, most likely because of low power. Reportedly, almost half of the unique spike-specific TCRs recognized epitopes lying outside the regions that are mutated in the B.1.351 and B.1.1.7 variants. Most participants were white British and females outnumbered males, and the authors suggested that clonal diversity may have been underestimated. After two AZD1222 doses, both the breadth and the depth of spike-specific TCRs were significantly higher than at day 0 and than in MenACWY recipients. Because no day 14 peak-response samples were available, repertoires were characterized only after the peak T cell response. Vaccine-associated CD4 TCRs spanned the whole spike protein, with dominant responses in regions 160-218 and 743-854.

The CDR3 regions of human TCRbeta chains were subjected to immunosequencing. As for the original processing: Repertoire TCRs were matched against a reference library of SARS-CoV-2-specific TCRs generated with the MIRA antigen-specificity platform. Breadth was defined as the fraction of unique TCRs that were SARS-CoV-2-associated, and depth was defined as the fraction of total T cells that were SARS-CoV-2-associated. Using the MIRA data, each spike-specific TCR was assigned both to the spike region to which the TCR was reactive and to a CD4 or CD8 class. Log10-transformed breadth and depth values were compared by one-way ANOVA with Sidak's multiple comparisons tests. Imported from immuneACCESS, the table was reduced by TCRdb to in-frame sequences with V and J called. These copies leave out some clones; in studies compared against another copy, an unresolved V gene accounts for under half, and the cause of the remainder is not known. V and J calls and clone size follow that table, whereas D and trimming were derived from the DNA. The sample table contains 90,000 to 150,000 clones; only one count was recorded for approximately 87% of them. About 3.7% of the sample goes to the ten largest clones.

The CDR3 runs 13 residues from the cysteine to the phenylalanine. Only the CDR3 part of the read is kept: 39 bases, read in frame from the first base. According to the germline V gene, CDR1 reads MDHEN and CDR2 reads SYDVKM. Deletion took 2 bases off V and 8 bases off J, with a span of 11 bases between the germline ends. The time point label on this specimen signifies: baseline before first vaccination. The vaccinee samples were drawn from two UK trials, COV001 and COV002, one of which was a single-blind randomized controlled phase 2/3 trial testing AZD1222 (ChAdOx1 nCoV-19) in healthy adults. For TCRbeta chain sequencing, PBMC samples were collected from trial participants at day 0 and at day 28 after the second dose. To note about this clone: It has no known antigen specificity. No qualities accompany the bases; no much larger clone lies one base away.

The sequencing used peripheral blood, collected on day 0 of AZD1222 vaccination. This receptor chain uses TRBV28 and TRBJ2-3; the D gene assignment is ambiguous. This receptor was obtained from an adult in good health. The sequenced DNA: TGTGCCAGCAGTTTAACCCCACTGGGTACGCAGTATTTT. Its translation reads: CASSLTPLGTQYF.